Shown below are 24 T cell receptor beta chains from a single sample sequenced in a study of cytomegalovirus exposure and HLA in healthy donors. PCR primers comprised 60 Vbeta and 13 Jbeta primers. Here immunoSEQ multiplex PCR was the method, and the copy in TCRdb shows in-frame clones only, minus some. The data contain about 92,000 clones, under 85% of them singletons. Sequenced sample: PBMCs. The source is a man aged 50 to 60 in good health and CMV-seropositive.

This clone was counted a single time. The gene calls are TRBV11-1 and TRBJ2-5; D uncertain. With 2 bases removed from V and 1 base from J, the gap between germline ends came to 8 bases. The CDR3 loop spans 14 amino acids. Germline assignment: CDR1 SGHAT and CDR2 FQDESV (reference sequence). CDR3 amino acids: CASSLQASQETQYF. The CDR3 coding sequence is TGTGCCAGCAGCTTACAGGCGTCCCAAGAGACCCAGTACTTC.

V usage is TRBV5-1 and J usage is TRBJ1-3, with TRBD1 matching over 9 bases. V lost 5 bases to trimming and J lost 2 bases; unmatched junction nucleotides: 5. CDR3 length: 15 residues. Per germline, CDR1 SGHRS and CDR2 YFSETQ. CDR3 protein: CASSPDRGAGNTIYF. In DNA, the CDR3 is TGCGCCAGCAGTCCTGACAGGGGGGCTGGAAACACCATATATTTT.

This clone was observed a single time. The chain employs TRBV18 and TRBJ1-6; the D is unclear. Germline-derived CDR1 and CDR2 are KGHSH and LQKENI. The length of the CDR3 is 14 residues. Trimming stripped 2 bases from V and 7 bases from J, with 9 bases between. CDR3 residues: CASSPEAVNSPLHF. For the CDR3, the DNA is TGTGCCAGCTCACCAGAGGCTGTAAATTCACCCCTCCACTTT.

The rearrangement links TRBV6-5 to TRBJ2-7, with 7 bases matching TRBD1. Losses at the gene ends were 6 bases for V and 4 bases for J; bases not matched to a gene: 9. The CDR3 is 14 residues long. Germline-derived CDR1 and CDR2 are MNHEY and SVGAGI. The DNA of the CDR3 is TGTGCCAGCAGGGACCGGGACAGCCCTTACGAGCAGTACTTC. Residues: CASRDRDSPYEQYF.

This clone appeared a few times. The chain is built from TRBV11-2 and TRBJ1-5, with 8 bases lining up with TRBD1. V lost 5 bases, J lost 3 bases, and 6 bases stayed unmatched. Germline CDR1 and CDR2: SGHAT and FQNNGV. This CDR3 has 15 residues. The CDR3 protein is CASSGGTGDNQPQHF. The CDR3, as DNA: TGTGCCAGCAGCGGAGGGACAGGAGACAATCAGCCCCAGCATTTT.

The rearrangement uses TRBV2 and TRBJ2-7; 9 positions agree with TRBD1. The germline CDR1 and CDR2 sequences are SNHLY and FYNNEI. The CDR3 sequence is 18 residues long. Trimming cost V 4 bases and J 1 base; bases outside gene matches: 14. The CDR3 loop is CASSVRGTGQIGSYEQYF. CDR3 DNA sequence: TGTGCCAGCAGTGTTCGGGGGACAGGGCAAATAGGATCCTACGAGCAGTACTTC.

This clone was seen once. Germline is not matched at one junction end, which may reflect a read error. The genes are TRBV7-2 and TRBJ1-2; 9 bases fit TRBD1. From germline, CDR1 is SGHTA and CDR2 FQGNSA. This CDR3 has 14 residues. The CDR3 spells CASSPVGQGYGYPF. For the CDR3, the DNA is TGTGCCAGCAGCCCAGTGGGACAGGGCTATGGCTACCCCTTC.

The chain employs TRBV27 and TRBJ2-3, with TRBD1 identical over 11 bases. Losses at the gene ends were 3 bases for V and 4 bases for J; bases not matched to a gene: 0. Germline CDR1 MNHEY, CDR2 SMNVEV (reference sequence). CDR3 length: 14 amino acids. This CDR3 reads CASSLGQGADTQYF. CDR3 DNA sequence: TGTGCCAGCAGTTTGGGACAGGGGGCAGATACGCAGTATTTT.

This sequence joins TRBV21-1 and TRBJ2-2; the D segment call TRBD1 is taken from the table without a DNA check. TRBV21-1 corresponds to a pseudogene. This CDR3 spans 19 amino acids. The CDR3 here is CASSKGGRGRVSGTGELFF. As DNA, the CDR3 is TGTGCCAGCAGCAAAGGGGGCAGGGGGCGCGTGTCGGGGACCGGGGAGCTGTTTTTT.

V is TRBV10-3 and J is TRBJ2-2, with D unclear. Germline V gene data show CDR1 as ENHRY and CDR2 as SYGVKD. The CDR3 contains 13 residues. Trimming removed 2 bases from V and 3 bases from J, with 4 bases in between. The CDR3 is CAISETDTGELFF. CDR3 DNA: TGTGCCATCAGTGAGACGGACACCGGGGAGCTGTTTTTT.

This chain uses TRBV11-1 with TRBJ2-1; D remains ambiguous. There are 13 residues in the CDR3. V dropped 0 bases and J dropped 3 bases, with 3 bases sitting between them. The germline gives CDR1 SGHAT, CDR2 FQDESV (reference sequence). The CDR3 bases are TGTGCCAGCAGCTTAGCCCTCTACAATGAGCAGTTCTTC. Translated: CASSLALYNEQFF.

The chain uses TRBV7-9 and TRBJ1-5; D gene uncertain. CDR3 size: 12 residues. Trimming cost V 6 bases and J 4 bases, with 7 bases left between them. Germline assignment: CDR1 SEHNR and CDR2 FQNEAQ (reference sequence). CDR3 DNA sequence: TGTGCCAGCAGTCGAGGGAATCAGCCCCAGCATTTT. Its protein product is CASSRGNQPQHF.

The rearrangement links TRBV11-1 to TRBJ1-1; 10 positions match TRBD1. Germline V gene sequence: CDR1 SGHAT, CDR2 FQDESV (reference sequence). The J segment lost 5 bases and the V segment lost 3 bases, leaving 3 bases of the junction unmatched. The CDR3 totals 14 residues. The CDR3 coding sequence is TGTGCCAGCAGCTTCCCGGGACAGGGGACTGAAGCTTTCTTT. Translated: CASSFPGQGTEAFF.

With regard to this clone: Other DNA sequences of this sample code for an identical CDR3. The V call is TRBV7-9, the J call TRBJ2-7; 9 nucleotides line up with TRBD1. The junction had 3 bases not matched to a gene; V was cut back by 1 base and J by 2 bases. Per germline, CDR1 SEHNR and CDR2 FQNEAQ (reference sequence). The CDR3 extends over 15 amino acids. The CDR3 loop is CASSLVGQGAYEQYF. In DNA, the CDR3 is TGTGCCAGCAGCTTAGTGGGACAGGGCGCCTACGAGCAGTACTTC.

The chain uses TRBV5-6 and TRBJ2-3; possibly TRBD2 for D (5 bases). The CDR3 totals 17 residues. Looked up from germline, CDR1 is SGHDT and CDR2 is YYEEEE. V lost 0 bases and J 0 bases, leaving 14 bases between the germline ends. In DNA form, the CDR3 reads TGTGCCAGCAGCTTGGCCCGTGCGGGCATGAGCACAGATACGCAGTATTTT. Protein: CASSLARAGMSTDTQYF.

This clone was recorded once. The rearrangement joins TRBV7-9 to TRBJ2-2, with 9 positions matching TRBD1. The V gene's germline CDR1 is SEHNR and CDR2 FQNEAQ (reference sequence). This CDR3 has 15 amino acids. V dropped 5 bases and J dropped 0; count of bases not matched to a gene: 1. The CDR3 is CASSRQGANTGELFF. In DNA form, the CDR3 reads TGTGCCAGCAGCCGACAGGGGGCGAACACCGGGGAGCTGTTTTTT.

The chain uses TRBV30 and TRBJ2-1, with 13 bases fitting TRBD2. The CDR3 extends over 17 amino acids. V shed 3 bases, J shed 6 bases, and the junction held 11 bases outside the gene matches. Germline CDR1 reads GTSNPN; CDR2 reads SVGIG (reference sequence). Here the CDR3 reads CAWSPTSGGPFANEQFF. Here the CDR3 DNA reads TGTGCCTGGAGCCCGACTAGCGGGGGGCCTTTCGCCAATGAGCAGTTCTTC.

This clone was observed once. This chain uses TRBV6-5 with TRBJ2-5, with TRBD2 matching over 11 bases. From germline, CDR1 is MNHEY and CDR2 SVGAGI. This CDR3 contains 14 residues. J lost 11 bases, V lost 5 bases, and 10 bases had no gene match. Here the CDR3 DNA reads TGTGCCAGCAGTCTTAGCGGGGGGGCGTATGAGCAGTACTTC. Translating it yields CASSLSGGAYEQYF.

This clone was seen more than once but under ten times. The rearrangement joins TRBV19 to TRBJ2-2, with a tentative D call TRBD1 (6 bases). The germline V gene encodes CDR1 LNHDA and CDR2 SQIVND (reference sequence). CDR3 length equals 14 residues. V lost 5 bases to trimming and J lost 6 bases, with 13 bases between them. CDR3: CASSLGPGAGELFF. CDR3 coding DNA: TGTGCCAGTAGTTTAGGGCCAGGGGCCGGGGAGCTGTTTTTT.

This clone appeared a single time. The chain joins TRBV18 to TRBJ2-2; TRBD1 agrees at 9 bases. Germline CDR1 is KGHSH and CDR2 is LQKENI. The V gene end was trimmed by 4 bases and the J gene end by 0 bases; junction bases not matched to a gene: 3. This CDR3 comprises 16 residues. The CDR3 reads CASSRGTGTNTGELFF. The CDR3 DNA reads as TGTGCCAGCTCACGAGGGACAGGGACGAACACCGGGGAGCTGTTTTTT.

This chain joins TRBV4-3 and TRBJ1-2; possibly TRBD1 for D (5 bases). This CDR3 is 17 amino acids long. Germline CDR1 and CDR2: LGHNA and YSLEER. V lost 0 bases to trimming and J lost 0 bases, with 14 bases between them. The CDR3: CASSQEDLQGANYGYTF. For the CDR3, the DNA is TGCGCCAGCAGCCAAGAGGATTTGCAAGGGGCTAACTATGGCTACACCTTC.

J is TRBJ2-1 and V is TRBV11-1; perhaps TRBD1 as D (5 bases). This CDR3 is built from 15 residues. Trimming left V 8 bases short and J 3 bases short, with 17 bases between. Germline CDR1 is SGHAT and CDR2 is FQDESV (reference sequence). CDR3 in DNA: TGTGCCAGCGCCCCCCTGGGGCGCAGCTACAATGAGCAGTTCTTC. Translating gives CASAPLGRSYNEQFF.

This clone was counted a few times. The J gene is TRBJ1-3, the V gene TRBV5-1, with D possibly TRBD1 on 5 matching bases. V lost 5 bases to trimming and J lost 4 bases, with 10 bases between them. The CDR3 runs to 13 residues. The germline V gene has CDR1 SGHRS and CDR2 YFSETQ. CDR3: CASSSGLGNTIYF. CDR3 DNA: TGCGCCAGCAGTTCAGGGTTAGGAAACACCATATATTTT.

The gene calls are TRBV6-5 and TRBJ1-6, with no clear D. This CDR3 is 16 amino acids long. Deletions cut 0 bases from V and 2 bases from J, with 8 bases between. CDR1 and CDR2 from the germline V gene are MNHEY and SVGAGI. CDR3 nucleotides: TGTGCCAGCAGTTACTCGTCAGGCGCCTATAATTCACCCCTCCACTTT. It translates to CASSYSSGAYNSPLHF.